These 27 T cell receptor beta chains were sequenced from one sample in a study of blood T cell repertoires in COVID-19 (dated by TCRdb to the early 2020s). The library was generated by the immunoSEQ multiplex PCR assay. TCRdb took this table from immuneACCESS and kept in-frame rearrangements with V and J called. Such tables lack part of the clones; where checked against another copy, unresolved V genes explain under half of the gap, and the rest is unexplained. This sample comprises under 300,000 clones, roughly nine tenths of them detected only once. Clones ranked in the top ten supply 6.2% of the sample. Sequencing used peripheral blood. All receptors come from a man aged 55 to 69 with acute or convalescent COVID-19.

The chain uses TRBV28 and TRBJ1-1; 9 bases map to TRBD1. The CDR3 is made up of 15 amino acids. J gave up 5 bases and V 2 bases, and 6 bases lay outside the gene matches. Germline CDR1 and CDR2: MDHEN and SYDVKM. In DNA form, the CDR3 reads TGTGCCAGCAGTTTACCCGGGACAGGGAAAACTGAAGCTTTCTTT. It yields the protein CASSLPGTGKTEAFF.

A single count supports this clone. This rearrangement joins TRBV19 to TRBJ2-7, with TRBD2 matching 7 bases. The CDR3 has 17 residues. The V gene's germline CDR1 is LNHDA and CDR2 SQIVND (reference sequence). Trimming took 3 bases from V and 0 from J; bases not matched to a gene: 11. The CDR3 protein is CASSMAGVGLSSYEQYF. CDR3 sequence (DNA): TGTGCCAGTAGTATGGCGGGAGTCGGCCTTAGCTCCTACGAGCAGTACTTC.

The gene calls are TRBV6-1 and TRBJ2-3, with TRBD2 identical over 9 bases. Germline values: CDR1 MNHNS, CDR2 SASEGT. The V segment lost 1 base and the J segment 5 bases; nucleotides outside the gene matches: 7. The CDR3 has 16 amino acids. DNA of the CDR3: TGTGCCAGCAGTGAAGGGGGCGGGAGGGCCGTAGATACGCAGTATTTT. It encodes CASSEGGGRAVDTQYF.

This clone was seen only once. The rearrangement uses TRBV19 and TRBJ2-2, with TRBD1 identical over 9 bases. The V segment lost 9 bases and the J segment 5 bases; nucleotides outside the gene matches: 16. Looked up from germline, CDR1 is LNHDA and CDR2 is SQIVND (reference sequence). The CDR3 is made up of 17 amino acids. CDR3 residues: CASRANRGRGETGELFF. The CDR3 DNA sequence: TGTGCCAGCCGTGCTAACAGGGGGCGAGGAGAGACCGGGGAGCTGTTTTTT.

V gene TRBV28 combines with J gene TRBJ2-7, with a possible D match to TRBD1 (5 bases). The ends were cut back, 4 bases at V and 3 bases at J, with 13 bases in the middle. The CDR3 contains 14 residues. The V gene's germline CDR1 is MDHEN and CDR2 SYDVKM. CDR3 loop: CASSSHQTDYEQYF. CDR3 DNA: TGTGCCAGCAGTTCCCACCAGACAGACTACGAGCAGTACTTC.

The chain links TRBV29-1 to TRBJ1-3, with 7 bases aligning to TRBD1. This CDR3 comprises 13 residues. Germline lookup yields CDR1 SQVTM and CDR2 ANQGSEA. The V segment lost 5 bases and the J segment 1 base; nucleotides outside the gene matches: 2. Here the CDR3 DNA reads TGCAGCGTTACGACAGGGTCTGGAAACACCATATATTTT. Its translation: CSVTTGSGNTIYF.

This chain uses TRBV6-5 with TRBJ2-7, with D possibly being TRBD1 (5 bases). V lost 6 bases and J lost 9, with 18 bases in between. The germline CDR1 and CDR2 sequences are MNHEY and SVGAGI. The CDR3 contains 13 residues. CDR3 DNA sequence: TGTGCCAGCAGCCTCCTAGGGGCCCCGGGGCAGTACTTC. Its protein is CASSLLGAPGQYF.

This sequence joins TRBV6-5 and TRBJ2-2, with 13 bases that match TRBD2. Trimming at V came to 6 bases and at J to 7 bases, leaving 5 bases not matched to a gene. Germline CDR1 MNHEY, CDR2 SVGAGI. CDR3 length equals 15 residues. CDR3 DNA: TGTGCCAGCAGGCCCGGACTAGCGGGGGACGGGGAGCTGTTTTTT. It yields the protein CASRPGLAGDGELFF.

The chain joins TRBV4-1 to TRBJ1-2; no reliable D call. Germline CDR1 is MGHRA and CDR2 is YSYEKL. The CDR3 has 17 residues. Deletions cut 0 bases from V and 4 bases from J, with 18 bases between. CDR3 nucleotides: TGCGCCAGCAGCCAAGATGGGGAGGCAGGCAACTCCTATGGCTACACCTTC. Protein: CASSQDGEAGNSYGYTF.

The chain joins TRBV4-3 to TRBJ1-1; TRBD1 might be the D (5 bases). V was trimmed by 1 base and J by 5 bases, leaving 17 bases between them. The CDR3 is made up of 16 amino acids. The germline V gene has CDR1 LGHNA and CDR2 YSLEER. This chain's CDR3 is CASSQVWGVIGTEAFF. CDR3 DNA: TGCGCCAGCAGCCAAGTTTGGGGGGTGATAGGGACTGAAGCTTTCTTT.

The chain joins TRBV5-6 to TRBJ2-7, with D perhaps TRBD1 (5 bases). Trimming pared 4 bases from V and 5 bases from J, leaving 13 bases between. The V gene's germline CDR1 is SGHDT and CDR2 YYEEEE. The CDR3 has 13 residues. CDR3 amino acids: CASSPDRVNEQYF. The CDR3 DNA sequence: TGTGCCAGCAGCCCCGACAGAGTCAACGAGCAGTACTTC.

J is TRBJ2-1 and V is TRBV6-4; 10 bases are a match to TRBD2. Germline V gives CDR1 MRHNA, CDR2 SNTAGT. J was trimmed by 7 bases and V by 0 bases; bases with no gene match: 6. The CDR3 consists of 16 residues. The DNA of the CDR3 is TGTGCCAGCAGTGACTCGGGGGGACTAGCGTGGAATGAGCAGTTCTTC. Translation: CASSDSGGLAWNEQFF.

The V call is TRBV6-4, the J call TRBJ1-5, with D possibly being TRBD1 (5 bases). The ends were cut back, 0 bases at V and 4 bases at J, with 16 bases in the middle. The CDR3 spans 17 residues. The germline gives CDR1 MRHNA, CDR2 SNTAGT. The CDR3 DNA reads TGTGCCAGCAGTGACTCGAAAGTGCGGGGGTCTAATCAGCCCCAGCATTTT. Translating gives CASSDSKVRGSNQPQHF.

This clone was picked up a small number of times. This chain joins TRBV27 and TRBJ1-5; D may be TRBD1 (6 bases). The V end lost 3 bases, the J end lost 1 base, and 16 bases lay between the germline ends. This CDR3 spans 17 amino acids. Germline lookup yields CDR1 MNHEY and CDR2 SMNVEV (reference sequence). The DNA for the CDR3 is TGTGCCAGCAGTTTTTCAAGGCAGGGGTTAAGCAATCAGCCCCAGCATTTT. Residues: CASSFSRQGLSNQPQHF.

This rearrangement joins TRBV12-3 or TRBV12-4 to TRBJ2-7; D possibly corresponds to TRBD2 (5 bases). The CDR3 spans 13 residues. V was pared by 5 bases and J by 3 bases, with 11 bases between. The CDR3 sequence is CASSTGRGYEQYF. In DNA, the CDR3 is TGTGCCAGCAGTACTGGCCGGGGCTACGAGCAGTACTTC.

The rearrangement links TRBV30 to TRBJ2-2, with a weak D call TRBD2 (5 bases). CDR1 is GTSNPN, CDR2 SVGIG, per germline (reference sequence). The CDR3 totals 18 residues. The ends were cut back, 4 bases at V and 0 bases at J, with 21 bases in the middle. CDR3 protein: CAWISKGKGRANTGELFF. CDR3 sequence (DNA): TGTGCCTGGATCAGCAAAGGGAAAGGGCGGGCGAACACCGGGGAGCTGTTTTTT.

This chain joins TRBV9 and TRBJ2-2, with 9 bases aligning to TRBD1. Losses at the gene ends were 1 base for V and 2 bases for J; bases not matched to a gene: 3. This CDR3 has 16 amino acids. The V gene's germline CDR1 is SGDLS and CDR2 YYNGEE. The CDR3 nucleotides read TGTGCCAGCAGCGTACAGACAGGGGGAAACACCGGGGAGCTGTTTTTT. Amino acid sequence: CASSVQTGGNTGELFF.

The chain joins TRBV14 to TRBJ2-7; maybe TRBD2 (5 bases). Germline CDR1 SGHDN, CDR2 FVKESK. The V and J ends lost 0 bases and 9 bases respectively, with 15 bases between them. The CDR3 runs to 14 residues. In DNA form, the CDR3 reads TGTGCCAGCAGCCAAGAGGCAGGAAGGGCGGGGCAGTACTTC. Translation gives CASSQEAGRAGQYF. The full variable domain, its missing parts supplied by reference TRBV14 and TRBJ2-7, is EAGVTQFPSHSVIEKGQTVTLRCDPISGHDNLYWYRRVMGKEIKFLLHFVKESKQDESGMPNNRFLAERTGGTYSTLKVQPAELEDSGVYFCASSQEAGRAGQYFGPGTRLTVT.

The chain combines TRBV6-1 with TRBJ1-1; 8 bases are a match to TRBD1. Germline CDR1 and CDR2: MNHNS and SASEGT. With 3 bases clipped from V and 6 bases from J, the junction kept 6 bases outside the gene matches. This CDR3 comprises 14 residues. CDR3 DNA: TGTGCCAGCAGTGAGGACAGGGCGAGCGCTGAAGCTTTCTTT. Its protein product is CASSEDRASAEAFF.

The rearrangement joins TRBV29-1 to TRBJ2-7; D not resolved. CDR1 is SQVTM and CDR2 is ANQGSEA in the germline V gene. V lost 4 bases, J lost 4 bases, and 11 bases lay in between. The CDR3 has 12 residues. The CDR3 sequence is CSVGGQKYEQYF. In nucleotides, the CDR3 is TGCAGCGTTGGTGGGCAGAAGTACGAGCAGTACTTC.

This chain joins TRBV9 and TRBJ1-5, with a possible D match to TRBD1 (5 bases). CDR1 and CDR2 (germline): SGDLS, YYNGEE. The CDR3 extends over 14 amino acids. V gave up 3 bases and J gave up 3 bases, with 10 bases separating them. CDR3 residues: CASSDGHANQPQHF. In nucleotides, the CDR3 is TGTGCCAGCAGCGACGGACACGCCAATCAGCCCCAGCATTTT.

The chain joins TRBV5-8 to TRBJ2-3, with a weak D call TRBD1 (5 bases). CDR1 is SGHTS, CDR2 YDEGEE, per germline. V was pared by 2 bases and J by 4 bases, with 8 bases between. The CDR3 is 13 amino acids. CDR3 amino acids: CASSFRGADTQYF. The CDR3 nucleotides are TGTGCCAGCAGCTTTAGGGGCGCAGATACGCAGTATTTT.

This clone has a handful of counts. The chain links TRBV11-3 to TRBJ1-1, with 7 bases fitting TRBD1. This CDR3 is 14 amino acids long. The J segment lost 4 bases and the V segment lost 5 bases, leaving 7 bases of the junction unmatched. Germline V lookup: CDR1 SGHNT, CDR2 YENEEA. CDR3 sequence (DNA): TGTGCCAGCAGCGCTCTACAGGGGAGCACTGAAGCTTTCTTT. The encoded protein is CASSALQGSTEAFF.

The chain couples TRBV11-2 to TRBJ2-7; D perhaps matches TRBD2 (5 bases). The CDR3 spans 11 residues. The germline V and J ends were trimmed by 5 bases and 6 bases, with 8 bases remaining between them. Germline V lookup: CDR1 SGHAT, CDR2 FQNNGV. CDR3 in amino acids: CASSPSFEQYF. The CDR3 nucleotides read TGTGCCAGCAGCCCTAGCTTCGAGCAGTACTTC.

This clone was detected a few times. The chain employs TRBV3-1 (or the pseudogene TRBV3-2) and TRBJ2-7; 10 nucleotides line up with TRBD2. Germline CDR1 is LGHDT and CDR2 is YNNKEL (reference sequence). Trimming removed 4 bases from V and 4 bases from J; junction bases left unmatched: 13. The CDR3 consists of 17 residues. The CDR3 DNA sequence: TGTGCCAGCAGCCCGGGACTAGCGTCTCAGTTGCAATACGAGCAGTACTTC. It is translated as CASSPGLASQLQYEQYF.

This chain uses TRBV7-3 with TRBJ1-2; 7 bases line up with TRBD1. Trimming cost V 8 bases and J 4 bases; bases outside gene matches: 10. Germline V gives CDR1 SGHTA, CDR2 FQGTGA. The CDR3 covers 14 residues. This chain's CDR3 is CASEGGDSPYGYTF. In nucleotides, the CDR3 is TGTGCCAGCGAAGGTGGGGACAGCCCCTATGGCTACACCTTC.

The chain links TRBV5-1 to TRBJ2-7, with D hard to call. The ends were cut back, 0 bases at V and 6 bases at J, with 13 bases in the middle. The CDR3 is 14 amino acids. CDR1 and CDR2 (germline): SGHRS, YFSETQ. The CDR3 region has the DNA TGCGCCAGCAGCTTGGGAGGCAGTCGAGGCGAGCAGTACTTC. It yields the protein CASSLGGSRGEQYF. The entire variable domain, with the rest obtained from reference TRBV5-1 and TRBJ2-7, is as follows: KAGVTQTPRYLIKTRGQQVTLSCSPISGHRSVSWYQQTPGQGLQFLFEYFSETQRNKGNFPGRFSGRQFSNSRSEMNVSTLELGDSALYLCASSLGGSRGEQYFGPGTRLTVT.